This T cell receptor (beta chain) was found in a study of a mutant IDH1 vaccine in newly diagnosed glioma. Study information: Before enrollment, patients got radiotherapy alone, temozolomide alone, or mostly the combination.

For this clone: Antigen specificity is unknown.

Time point of the sample: week 35, safety follow-up. Vaccinated patients received 300 ug of mutant IDH1 20-mer peptide per dose, with topical imiquimod. Patients, over weeks 1, 3, 5, 7, 11, 15, 19 and 23, received a total of eight vaccinations. Generated by immunoSEQ multiplex PCR, the TCRdb table keeps only in-frame clones and is missing some. The table has 30,000 to 40,000 clones, about four fifths seen once; the top ten hold 3% to 4%. Sequenced here: PBMCs, sampled from a glioma patient whose treatment included an IDH1 peptide vaccine. The TCR comes from a middle-aged man with glioma. Some clones in this sample may be carry-over from other donors' samples.

CDR3 in DNA: TGCGCCAGCAGCTTGGTCCTAGCGGGGGGGCTAGGACAAGAGACCCAGTACTTC. Its protein is CASSLVLAGGLGQETQYF. The chain joins TRBV5-1 to TRBJ2-5; TRBD2 matches at 12 bases. V shed 0 bases, J shed 2 bases, and the junction held 8 bases outside the gene matches. Germline CDR1 SGHRS, CDR2 YFSETQ. The length of the CDR3 is 18 residues. The full variable domain, completed using reference TRBV5-1 and TRBJ2-5, is KAGVTQTPRYLIKTRGQQVTLSCSPISGHRSVSWYQQTPGQGLQFLFEYFSETQRNKGNFPGRFSGRQFSNSRSEMNVSTLELGDSALYLCASSLVLAGGLGQETQYFGPGTRLLVL.